This TCR beta chain is drawn from a study of blood T cell repertoires in COVID-19. Study at large: Collection of acute and convalescent COVID-19 samples took place in the United States, Italy and Spain. The analysed material was cDNA or gDNA that came from T cells, B-cell-depleted T cells, or PBMCs.

V was clipped by 2 bases and J by 1 base; unmatched bases: 9. The CDR3 loop spans 18 amino acids. Germline V gives CDR1 KGHSH, CDR2 LQKENI. Original data processing: Reference gene primer amplification gave estimated nucleated cell counts. The data were produced by immunoSEQ multiplex PCR, yet TCRdb's version contains in-frame clones alone and is incomplete. That table furnishes V, J and clone size, whereas the DNA furnished D and trimming. Of some 200,000 clones in the sample, just over 85% were seen once. The source is an elderly man with acute or convalescent COVID-19. The sample comprised peripheral blood. The rearrangement uses TRBV18 and TRBJ2-3, with 10 bases aligning to TRBD1. For the CDR3, the DNA is TGTGCCAGCTCACCAATGACAGGGGGCGTTTCGGGCACAGATACGCAGTATTTT. Translating gives CASSPMTGGVSGTDTQYF.